The text below deals with one TCR beta chain. This specimen comes from a study of blood T cell repertoires in COVID-19. As for the study in general: COVID-19 samples collected from the United States, Italy and Spain covered acute and convalescent phases. PBMCs, B-cell-depleted T cells, or T cells provided the cDNA or gDNA that made up the material.

Original analysis: Quantification of nucleated cells was approximated via reference gene primer amplification. TCRdb's copy holds only in-frame clones and misses some; the assay was immunoSEQ multiplex PCR. V and J calls and clone size are those listed in that table; D and trimming were worked out from the DNA. Seen here are 100,000 to 150,000 clones, less than 85% observed once, and the top ten hold 10% to 15%. The receptor's source is an older woman with acute or convalescent COVID-19. Sequenced sample: peripheral blood.

CDR3 protein: CASSQDEQGHYNEQFF. In nucleotides, the CDR3 is TGTGCCAGCAGCCAAGACGAACAGGGTCACTACAATGAGCAGTTCTTC. The chain uses TRBV4-2 and TRBJ2-1; perhaps TRBD1 as D (6 bases). The CDR3 runs to 16 residues. V shed 0 bases and J shed 3 bases, with 12 bases lying between them. Germline V CDR1 and CDR2: LGHNA, YNFKEQ.